This is a list of T cell receptor beta chains from one sample in a study of Tregs in tolerant kidney transplant recipients. Method: immunoSEQ multiplex PCR; TCRdb's copy keeps in-frame clones and lacks some. The data show 75,000 to 100,000 clones, about 92% seen once. Sequencing used CD8+ T cells from blood. The receptor set was obtained from a human donor in good health. Both conserved end residues are part of each CDR3. Each record gives: J gene, clone size, D gene, V gene, CDR3 protein, CDR3 DNA. The D gene is left open where the match is weak. A row's size may be missing; if present it is once, few, many or a size class.

j_gene: TRBJ1-1
abundance: -
d_gene: -
v_gene: TRBV2
CDR3aa: CASSAGGGSNTEAFF
CDR3nt: TGTGCCAGCAGTGCTGGGGGGGGGTCGAACACTGAAGCTTTCTTT

j_gene: TRBJ2-3
abundance: -
d_gene: -
v_gene: TRBV19
CDR3aa: CASSIRGPKDTQYF
CDR3nt: TGTGCCAGTAGTATTCGGGGGCCGAAAGATACGCAGTATTTT

j_gene: TRBJ1-3
abundance: -
d_gene: -
v_gene: TRBV4-1
CDR3aa: CASSQAPYSGNTIYF
CDR3nt: TGCGCCAGCAGCCAAGCTCCGTACTCTGGAAACACCATATATTTT

j_gene: TRBJ2-1
abundance: -
d_gene: -
v_gene: TRBV15
CDR3aa: CATSREDYNEQFF
CDR3nt: TGTGCCACCAGCAGAGAAGACTACAATGAGCAGTTCTTC

j_gene: TRBJ2-3
abundance: -
d_gene: TRBD2
v_gene: TRBV10-3
CDR3aa: CAISAFRTSGRGTDTQYF
CDR3nt: TGTGCCATCAGCGCTTTTCGGACTAGCGGGAGGGGCACAGATACGCAGTATTTT

j_gene: TRBJ1-2
abundance: -
d_gene: -
v_gene: TRBV29-1
CDR3aa: CSVEDRQPHYGYTF
CDR3nt: TGCAGCGTTGAAGATCGGCAGCCTCACTATGGCTACACCTTC

j_gene: TRBJ2-1
abundance: -
d_gene: TRBD2
v_gene: TRBV27
CDR3aa: CASSDSGALNEQFF
CDR3nt: TGTGCCAGCAGCGATAGCGGGGCACTCAATGAGCAGTTCTTC

j_gene: TRBJ2-1
abundance: once
d_gene: TRBD2
v_gene: TRBV10-3
CDR3aa: CAISLAGGANEQFF
CDR3nt: TGTGCCATCAGTTTAGCGGGAGGAGCCAATGAGCAGTTCTTC

j_gene: TRBJ1-5
abundance: few
d_gene: -
v_gene: TRBV6-4
CDR3aa: CASSQDGSNQPQHF
CDR3nt: TGTGCCAGCAGTCAAGACGGCAGCAATCAGCCCCAGCATTTT

j_gene: TRBJ1-1
abundance: -
d_gene: -
v_gene: TRBV19
CDR3aa: CASSIEALEGNTEAFF
CDR3nt: TGTGCCAGTAGTATAGAGGCCCTCGAGGGGAACACTGAAGCTTTCTTT

j_gene: TRBJ2-5
abundance: -
d_gene: -
v_gene: TRBV6-5
CDR3aa: CASSYQALGETQYF
CDR3nt: TGTGCCAGCAGTTACCAAGCATTGGGAGAGACCCAGTACTTC

j_gene: TRBJ1-2
abundance: -
d_gene: TRBD1
v_gene: TRBV5-8
CDR3aa: CASSFLGQGLLQGYTF
CDR3nt: TGTGCCAGCAGCTTTTTAGGACAGGGCCTTCTTCAGGGCTACACCTTC

j_gene: TRBJ1-5
abundance: few
d_gene: TRBD1
v_gene: TRBV7-9
CDR3aa: CASSLGEGHMAGDREPQHF
CDR3nt: TGTGCCAGCAGCTTAGGGGAAGGGCACATGGCAGGGGACAGGGAGCCCCAGCATTTT

j_gene: TRBJ2-6
abundance: -
d_gene: TRBD1
v_gene: TRBV10-1
CDR3aa: CASSDGTGNSGANVLTF
CDR3nt: TGCGCCAGCAGTGACGGGACAGGGAACTCTGGGGCCAACGTCCTGACTTTC

j_gene: TRBJ1-2
abundance: -
d_gene: TRBD1
v_gene: TRBV11-2
CDR3aa: CASSLRGTADYGYTF
CDR3nt: TGTGCCAGCAGCTTGCGAGGGACAGCGGACTATGGCTACACCTTC